The 17 T cell receptor beta chains below all came from one sample that was sequenced in a study of OX40 agonist ivuxolimab in advanced cancers. Measured with immunoSEQ multiplex PCR; TCRdb has only the in-frame clones, and not every one. The sample lists more than 50,000 clones; approximately 89% were seen once. The sample consisted of CD4+ or CD8+ T cells sorted from blood, taken in a trial of the OX40 agonist ivuxolimab. The receptor set was obtained from an adult with an advanced solid tumor such as melanoma, head and neck, liver or kidney cancer.

The chain has TRBV19 and TRBJ1-1; 7 bases align to TRBD1. The germline V gene has CDR1 LNHDA and CDR2 SQIVND (reference sequence). The V gene end was trimmed by 3 bases and the J gene end by 0 bases; junction bases not matched to a gene: 7. The CDR3 contains 16 residues. CDR3 loop: CASSMTAGGMNTEAFF. DNA of the CDR3: TGTGCCAGTAGTATGACGGCAGGGGGGATGAACACTGAAGCTTTCTTT.

This clone was seen a single time. Here the CDR3 DNA reads TGTGCCAGCAGCGTTTACAATGAGCAGTTCTTC. This codes for CASSVYNEQFF. V and J are TRBV14 and TRBJ2-1; D unresolved. V was trimmed by 5 bases and J by 4 bases, leaving 3 bases between them. CDR3 length: 11 residues. The V gene's germline CDR1 is SGHDN and CDR2 FVKESK.

The chain is built from TRBV5-6 and TRBJ2-7; no clear D gene. CDR3 size: 16 residues. The germline gives CDR1 SGHDT, CDR2 YYEEEE. With 2 bases removed from V and 3 bases from J, the gap between germline ends came to 18 bases. The CDR3 DNA follows: TGTGCCAGCAGCTTTTACTGGTTGGCGAAAGGCTACGAGCAGTACTTC. As protein: CASSFYWLAKGYEQYF.

This clone was observed a handful of times. This rearrangement joins TRBV19 to TRBJ1-5; TRBD1 is a possible D gene (5 bases). V was clipped by 5 bases and J by 5 bases, with 10 bases between them. Germline V gene sequence: CDR1 LNHDA, CDR2 SQIVND (reference sequence). CDR3 length: 13 residues. The CDR3 sequence is CASSDRPDQPQHF. The CDR3 DNA is TGTGCCAGTAGTGACAGACCAGATCAGCCCCAGCATTTT.

This sequence joins TRBV28 and TRBJ2-5, with D tentatively TRBD1 or TRBD2 (5 bases each). Trimming removed 6 bases at V and 7 bases at J, with 18 bases between. CDR1 is MDHEN, CDR2 SYDVKM, per germline. This CDR3 contains 14 residues. CDR3 loop: CASRGGGPRGTQYF. CDR3 bases: TGTGCCAGCAGGGGTGGGGGACCCCGGGGGACCCAGTACTTC.

The chain recombines TRBV6-1 with TRBJ2-5; possibly TRBD1 or TRBD2 for D (7 bases each). The germline V gene encodes CDR1 MNHNS and CDR2 SASEGT. This CDR3 is built from 15 residues. Trimming removed 8 bases from V and 1 base from J, with 17 bases in between. The DNA of the CDR3 is TGTGCCAGCGTCGAATCAGGGGGGGCCCAAGAGACCCAGTACTTC. It translates to CASVESGGAQETQYF.

This clone was seen a few times. The chain couples TRBV30 to TRBJ1-3; TRBD1 is a possible D gene (5 bases). V was shortened by 1 base and J by 0 bases, with 13 bases between the two germline ends. Germline CDR1 GTSNPN, CDR2 SVGIG (reference sequence). The CDR3 has 16 amino acids. The CDR3 region is CAWSAGHTSSGNTIYF. CDR3 DNA: TGTGCCTGGAGTGCCGGACACACGAGCTCTGGAAACACCATATATTTT. The full variable domain, with the rest looked up from reference TRBV30 and TRBJ1-3, is SQTIHQWPATLVQPVGSPLSLECTVEGTSNPNLYWYRQAAGRGLQLLFYSVGIGQISSEVPQNLSASRPQDRQFILSSKKLLLSDSGFYLCAWSAGHTSSGNTIYFGEGSWLTVV.

The genes are TRBV5-1 and TRBJ2-3, with TRBD1 matching 11 bases. The CDR3 runs to 14 residues. The V and J ends lost 8 bases and 0 bases, in that order; junction bases with no gene match: 2. The germline CDR1 and CDR2 sequences are SGHRS and YFSETQ. The CDR3 here is CASRDRGSTDTQYF. Here the CDR3 DNA reads TGCGCCAGTCGGGACAGGGGGAGCACAGATACGCAGTATTTT.

CDR3 sequence reads: CASGRDLENTYGYTF. Written as DNA, the CDR3 is TGTGCCAGCGGCCGGGACCTCGAAAATACCTATGGCTACACCTTC. This rearrangement joins TRBV5-6 to TRBJ1-2; tentatively, D is TRBD1 (5 bases). Trimming cost V 7 bases and J 4 bases, with 20 bases left between them. Germline CDR1 SGHDT, CDR2 YYEEEE. The CDR3 runs 15 residues. Supplemented by reference TRBV5-6 and TRBJ1-2, the full variable domain reads DAGVTQSPTHLIKTRGQQVTLRCSPKSGHDTVSWYQQALGQGPQFIFQYYEEEERQRGNFPDRFSGHQFPNYSSELNVNALLLGDSALYLCASGRDLENTYGYTFGSGTRLTVV.

V and J are TRBV7-9 and TRBJ2-5; possible D gene TRBD1, 6 bases. This CDR3 region has 18 residues. Germline assignment: CDR1 SEHNR and CDR2 FQNEAQ (reference sequence). V was pared by 1 base and J by 3 bases, with 21 bases between. The CDR3 reads CASSLESPPFSGEETQYF. The CDR3, as DNA: TGTGCCAGCAGCTTAGAAAGTCCGCCCTTTTCAGGGGAAGAGACCCAGTACTTC.

V is TRBV6-1 and J is TRBJ1-2, with TRBD1 identical over 9 bases. The V gene's germline CDR1 is MNHNS and CDR2 SASEGT. The V segment lost 10 bases and the J segment 8 bases; nucleotides outside the gene matches: 17. This CDR3 has 15 amino acids. The CDR3: CAIRIHRDRDSGYTF. The DNA of the CDR3 is TGTGCCATCAGGATCCACCGGGACAGGGATTCAGGCTACACCTTC.

The V and J genes are TRBV7-2 and TRBJ2-7, with unresolved D. The V end lost 1 base, the J end lost 2 bases, and 6 bases lay between the germline ends. Per germline, CDR1 SGHTA and CDR2 FQGNSA. The CDR3 extends over 13 amino acids. The CDR3 region has the DNA TGTGCCAGCAGCTTAGGGGTTACCTACGAGCAGTACTTC. Its protein is CASSLGVTYEQYF.

The chain couples TRBV10-3 to TRBJ2-5; a weak D match, TRBD1 (6 bases). CDR3 length: 14 residues. Germline CDR1 and CDR2: ENHRY and SYGVKD. V lost 3 bases to trimming and J lost 5 bases, with 13 bases between them. The CDR3 is CAISEQGRWETQYF. Written as DNA, the CDR3 is TGTGCCATCAGTGAACAGGGAAGGTGGGAGACCCAGTACTTC.

The rearrangement uses TRBV5-1 and TRBJ2-5; TRBD2 matches at 7 bases. CDR1 SGHRS and CDR2 YFSETQ come from the germline V gene. This CDR3 spans 14 amino acids. The V and J ends lost 4 bases and 6 bases, in that order; junction bases with no gene match: 9. CDR3 coding DNA: TGCGCCAGCAGCCCTGCGGGAGCGGAGAAGACCCAGTACTTC. Translated: CASSPAGAEKTQYF.

The genes are TRBV9 and TRBJ1-2; possible D gene TRBD1, 6 bases. The germline CDR1 and CDR2 sequences are SGDLS and YYNGEE. The germline V and J ends were trimmed by 0 bases and 7 bases, with 16 bases remaining between them. This CDR3 has 15 amino acids. CDR3 sequence reads: CASSVDQGLDAGYTF. The DNA for the CDR3 is TGTGCCAGCAGCGTAGACCAGGGGCTAGACGCTGGCTACACCTTC.

DNA for the CDR3: TGTGCCATCAGTCAGGGACAGGGGTTTGGGCCCCAGCATTTT. Translating it yields CAISQGQGFGPQHF. This rearrangement joins TRBV10-3 to TRBJ1-5, with TRBD1 identical over 10 bases. Unmatched junction bases numbered 7, after V lost 5 bases and J lost 9 bases. The CDR3 extends over 14 amino acids. The germline CDR1 and CDR2 sequences are ENHRY and SYGVKD.

The rearrangement joins TRBV15 to TRBJ2-2; D remains unclear. Between the trimmed V and J ends, which lost 7 bases and 6 bases, there was a span of 0 bases. The CDR3 spans 9 residues. In germline, CDR1 is LNHNV, CDR2 YYDKDF (reference sequence). The chain's CDR3 is CATTGELFF. CDR3 DNA: TGTGCCACCACCGGGGAGCTGTTTTTT. The complete variable domain, with remaining parts taken from reference TRBV15 and TRBJ2-2, reads DAMVIQNPRYQVTQFGKPVTLSCSQTLNHNVMYWYQQKSSQAPKLLFHYYDKDFNNEADTPDNFQSRRPNTSFCFLDIRSPGLGDTAMYLCATTGELFFGEGSRLTVL.